These T cell receptor beta chains were read from a single sample in a study of immune cell composition in non-small cell lung cancer. Assay: immunoSEQ multiplex PCR; the TCRdb copy retains only in-frame clones and omits some. In the table there are some 8,500 clones, under 80% of which are singletons. Sequenced sample: lung tumor tissue. These receptors were taken from a human donor with non-small cell lung cancer. Each CDR3 is given with its conserved first and last residue. A D gene is named only where the DNA matches it firmly. Not every row has a clone size; where given, it reads once, few, many or a size class.

d_call j_call v_call clone_size cdr3_nt cdr3_aa
. TRBJ2-2 TRBV7-6 . TGTGCCAGCAGCTTAGGAGTGCCTCAGTCGAACACCGGGGAGCTGTTTTTT CASSLGVPQSNTGELFF
. TRBJ2-3 TRBV11-2 . TGTGCCAGCTCGAGTGGCGGGGCCCCTACAGATACGCAGTATTTT CASSSGGAPTDTQYF
. TRBJ1-1 TRBV2 once TGTGCCAGCATAGCCCGGGACGGATTGAACACTGAAGCTTTCTTT CASIARDGLNTEAFF
. TRBJ2-7 TRBV14 . TGTGCCAGCAGCCAAGTACTGGGCTACGAGCAGTACTTC CASSQVLGYEQYF
TRBD1 TRBJ1-2 TRBV9 once TGTGCCAGCAGCGTATCCGACAGGGGGGAGTATGGCTACACCTTC CASSVSDRGEYGYTF
. TRBJ2-2 TRBV28 once TGTGCTCTGGGGGGGGCCAACACCGGGGAGCTGTTTTTT CALGGANTGELFF
TRBD1 TRBJ1-2 TRBV5-1 . TGCGCCAGCAGCTTGGCCGGGCCAGGGGGCTATGGCTACACCTTC CASSLAGPGGYGYTF
TRBD2 TRBJ2-5 TRBV28 . TGTGCCAGCAGTTCTAGCGGGAGAACTACTATCCAAGAGACCCAGTACTTC CASSSSGRTTIQETQYF
TRBD1 TRBJ2-7 TRBV5-1 . TGCGCCAGCAGCTCCTTTTGGACAGGGGAATTCCTCTTCTCGAGCCCCTACGAGCAGTACTTC CASSSFWTGEFLFSSPYEQYF
. TRBJ1-5 TRBV19 . TGTGCCAGTAGTCCGCCGTTTCAGCCCCAGCATTTT CASSPPFQPQHF
. TRBJ1-6 TRBV6-5 once TGTGCCAGCAGGCCCGGAAAGGGGGGTAACTCACCCCTCCACTTT CASRPGKGGNSPLHF
TRBD2 TRBJ2-1 TRBV5-6 once TGTGCCAGCAGCTTGGTGGGGACTAAGGACAATGAGCAGTTCTTC CASSLVGTKDNEQFF
. TRBJ1-1 TRBV6-6 . TGTGCCAGCAGTTTGAGGCGTGGAGATAACACTGAAGCTTTCTTT CASSLRRGDNTEAFF
. TRBJ1-4 TRBV5-1 . TGCGCCAGCAGCCCCCAGGGCGGGGGCCGTGAAAAACTGTTTTTT CASSPQGGGREKLFF
TRBD1 TRBJ1-5 TRBV4-3 . TGCGCCAGCAGCCAAGCGACAGGGGGCTATCAGCCCCAGCATTTT CASSQATGGYQPQHF
TRBD1 TRBJ1-2 TRBV9 . TGTGCCAGCAGCGTATCCGGGACAGGCGTTCAGCACACCTTC CASSVSGTGVQHTF
. TRBJ1-5 TRBV18 . TGTGCCAGCTCACCTACGGCACCTGGGGGGCGTCAGCCCCAGCATTTT CASSPTAPGGRQPQHF
. TRBJ2-1 TRBV27 . TGTGCCAGCAGTTCTGGGAGTGCTAATGAGCAGTTCTTC CASSSGSANEQFF
TRBD1 TRBJ1-3 TRBV5-1 . TGCGCCAGCAGCTTGGGGGACAGGGGGCCCCTCTCTGGAAACACCATATATTTT CASSLGDRGPLSGNTIYF
. TRBJ1-1 TRBV19 . TGTGCCAGTACGAGGTTAGGGAACACTGAAGCTTTCTTT CASTRLGNTEAFF
. TRBJ1-2 TRBV7-9 . TGTGCCAGCAGCACATCGTATGGCTACACCTTC CASSTSYGYTF
. TRBJ1-6 TRBV18 . TGTGCCAGCTCACCACCCACGGACAGCTCCTATAATTCACCCCTCCACTTT CASSPPTDSSYNSPLHF
TRBD1 TRBJ1-2 TRBV7-2 . TGTGCCAGCAGCCCGATATCGACAGGGACGGTTGGCTACACCTTC CASSPISTGTVGYTF
. TRBJ2-1 TRBV30 . TGTGCCTGGAGCAGGGGCTGGACGAATGAGCAGTTCTTC CAWSRGWTNEQFF
. TRBJ2-7 TRBV2 . TGTGCCAGCAGTGACTTAGGCCAGGCTGTAGAGCAGTACTTC CASSDLGQAVEQYF
. TRBJ1-5 TRBV7-9 . TGTGCCAGCAGCTTAGGAGGGATGGGTCAGCCCCAGCATTTT CASSLGGMGQPQHF
TRBD1 TRBJ1-4 TRBV15 once TGTGCCACCAGCACCCGACAGGGGGCTAATGAAAAACTGTTTTTT CATSTRQGANEKLFF
. TRBJ2-7 TRBV20-1 . TGCAGTGCTGAAGGGGTGGACGAGCAGTACTTC CSAEGVDEQYF
TRBD2 TRBJ2-3 TRBV11-2 . TGTGCCAGCAGCATTACTGAGCGGGGGCCCCCCACAGATACGCAGTATTTT CASSITERGPPTDTQYF
. TRBJ1-2 TRBV28 . TGTGCCAGCAGTTTTCTGGGCTGGACAGACGATGGCTACACCTTC CASSFLGWTDDGYTF
TRBD2 TRBJ2-7 TRBV28 . TGTGCCAGCAGTTCCCTAGCGGGGGGTGCTTACGAGCAGTACTTC CASSSLAGGAYEQYF
TRBD1 TRBJ1-6 TRBV28 . TGTGCCAGCAGTCTCGCAAAGGGACAGTCTATCGGTTCACCCCTCCACTTT CASSLAKGQSIGSPLHF
TRBD2 TRBJ2-3 TRBV11-2 once TGTGCCAGCAAGAGAGGAGTAGCGGGGGGCACAGATACGCAGTATTTT CASKRGVAGGTDTQYF
. TRBJ2-2 TRBV6-1 . TGTGCCAGCAGTAACCGACTACATACCGGGGAGCTGTTTTTT CASSNRLHTGELFF
TRBD1 TRBJ2-7 TRBV27 . TGTGCCAGCAGTTCGTACAGGGGGAAGGACGAGCAGTACTTC CASSSYRGKDEQYF
TRBD2 TRBJ2-7 TRBV27 . TGTGCCAGCAGTTTATCGGGACTAGCGGGCTACGAGCAGTACTTC CASSLSGLAGYEQYF